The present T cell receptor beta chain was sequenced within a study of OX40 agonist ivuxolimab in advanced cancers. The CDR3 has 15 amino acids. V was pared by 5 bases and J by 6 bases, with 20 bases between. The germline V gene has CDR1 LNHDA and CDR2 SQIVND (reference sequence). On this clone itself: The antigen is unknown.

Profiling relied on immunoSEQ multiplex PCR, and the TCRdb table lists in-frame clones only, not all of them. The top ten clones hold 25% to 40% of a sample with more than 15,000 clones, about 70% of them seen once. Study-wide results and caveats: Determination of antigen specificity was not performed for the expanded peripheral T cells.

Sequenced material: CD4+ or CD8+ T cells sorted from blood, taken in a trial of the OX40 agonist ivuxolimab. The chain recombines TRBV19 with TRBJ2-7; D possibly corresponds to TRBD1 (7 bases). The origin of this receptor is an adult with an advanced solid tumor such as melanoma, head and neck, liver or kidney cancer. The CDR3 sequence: CASSPQGGSLGEQYF. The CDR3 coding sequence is TGTGCCAGTAGTCCGCAGGGGGGATCCCTGGGCGAGCAGTACTTC.